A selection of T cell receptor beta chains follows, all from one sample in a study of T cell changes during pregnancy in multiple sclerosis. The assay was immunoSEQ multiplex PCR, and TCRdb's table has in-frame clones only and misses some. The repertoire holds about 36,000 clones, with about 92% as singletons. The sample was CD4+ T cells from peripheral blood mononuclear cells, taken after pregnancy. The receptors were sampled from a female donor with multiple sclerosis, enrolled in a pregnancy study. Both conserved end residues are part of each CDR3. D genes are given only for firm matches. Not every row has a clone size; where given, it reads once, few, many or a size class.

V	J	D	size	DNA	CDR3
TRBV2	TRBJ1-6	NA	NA	TGTGCCAGCAGGAGCTCCTATAATTCACCCCTCCACTTT	CASRSSYNSPLHF
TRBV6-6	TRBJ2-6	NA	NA	TGTGCCAGCAGTTCTCAGGGGACTGGGGCCAACGTCCTGACTTTC	CASSSQGTGANVLTF
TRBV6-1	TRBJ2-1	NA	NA	TGTGCCAGCACGAACAGGTTCTTC	CASTNRFF
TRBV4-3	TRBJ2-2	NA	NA	TGCGCCAGCAGCCAAGAGTCCCAGCGCATCGGGGAGCTGTTTTTT	CASSQESQRIGELFF
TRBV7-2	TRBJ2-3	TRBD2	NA	TGTGCCAGCAGTTCCAGACTAGCGGGGGGGCAAAGTACGCAGTATTTT	CASSSRLAGGQSTQYF
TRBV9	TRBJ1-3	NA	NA	TGTGCCAGCAGCTTCCAGGACGGGGGCTCTGGAAACACCATATATTTT	CASSFQDGGSGNTIYF
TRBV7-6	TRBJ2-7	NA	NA	TGTGCCAGCAGCTTAGAACGGGGAGCGGGCTACGAGCAGTACTTC	CASSLERGAGYEQYF
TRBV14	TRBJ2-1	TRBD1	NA	TGTGCCAGCAAGTTTGGACAGGGGCGGGCGGGAGCCCACAATGAGCAGTTCTTC	CASKFGQGRAGAHNEQFF
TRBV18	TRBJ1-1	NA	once	TGTGCCAGCTCACCACCCCGGGGGGGGGCGAACACTGAAGCTTTCTTT	CASSPPRGGANTEAFF
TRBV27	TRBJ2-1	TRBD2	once	TGTGCCAGCAGTCGGGGACTAGCGGGAGGTGACAATGAGCAGTTCTTC	CASSRGLAGGDNEQFF
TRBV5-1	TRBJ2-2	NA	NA	TGCGCCAGCAGCTTGGAATCTCTAGGCGGGGAGCTGTTTTTT	CASSLESLGGELFF
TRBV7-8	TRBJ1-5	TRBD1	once	TGTGCCAGCAGCTTAATTAAGGGGGCTCAGCCCCAGCATTTT	CASSLIKGAQPQHF
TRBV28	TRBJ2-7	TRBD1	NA	TGTGCCAGCAGTTCGGGACAGGGGGTACGTCTCTACTTC	CASSSGQGVRLYF
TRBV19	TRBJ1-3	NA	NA	TGTGCCAGTAGTATACAACAGACGATAAGCTCTGGAAACACCATATATTTT	CASSIQQTISSGNTIYF
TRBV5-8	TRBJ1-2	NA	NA	TGTGCCAGCAGCCGGCGCAGGGGCGACTATGGCTACACCTTC	CASSRRRGDYGYTF